One sample yielded the 6 T cell receptor beta chains listed below, sequenced in a study of blood T cell repertoires in COVID-19. Clones were sequenced by immunoSEQ multiplex PCR, and TCRdb holds only the in-frame ones, with some missing. The data contain 290,000 or so clones, around 87% of them singletons. Sequenced input: peripheral blood. These receptors were obtained from a man in his 70s with acute or convalescent COVID-19.

The J gene is TRBJ1-5, the V gene TRBV29-1; TRBD1 matches 9 bases. Trimming cost V 6 bases and J 4 bases; bases outside gene matches: 7. The CDR3 length is 14 residues. CDR1 is SQVTM, CDR2 ANQGSEA, per germline. CDR3 in amino acids: CSVGQGNGNQPQHF. CDR3 DNA: TGCAGCGTCGGACAGGGGAATGGAAATCAGCCCCAGCATTTT.

This chain connects TRBV2 to TRBJ1-5; perhaps TRBD1 as D (5 bases). V was shortened by 6 bases and J by 2 bases, with 14 bases between the two germline ends. This CDR3 comprises 15 residues. CDR1 is SNHLY, CDR2 FYNNEI, per germline. The chain's CDR3 is CASRPQGFRNQPQHF. The CDR3 region has the DNA TGTGCCAGCAGACCCCAGGGCTTTCGCAATCAGCCCCAGCATTTT.

In its sample, this clone was seen a few times. The chain combines TRBV3-1 (or the pseudogene TRBV3-2) with TRBJ2-1, with D unresolved. Per the germline V gene, CDR1 is LGHDT and CDR2 is YNNKEL (reference sequence). The CDR3 loop spans 14 amino acids. V dropped 3 bases and J dropped 8 bases, with 14 bases sitting between them. The CDR3 sequence is CASSHYTTPDEQFF. CDR3 bases: TGTGCCAGCAGCCACTATACTACCCCGGATGAGCAGTTCTTC.

V gene TRBV2 combines with J gene TRBJ2-5, with D perhaps matching TRBD2 (5 bases). Trimming cost V 4 bases and J 3 bases, with 9 bases left between them. The germline gives CDR1 SNHLY, CDR2 FYNNEI. The CDR3 length is 13 residues. Here the CDR3 DNA reads TGTGCCAGCAGTGTCGAGAGGGAAGAGACCCAGTACTTC. It codes for CASSVEREETQYF. Supplemented by reference TRBV2 and TRBJ2-5, the full variable domain reads EPEVTQTPSHQVTQMGQEVILRCVPISNHLYFYWYRQILGQKVEFLVSFYNNEISEKSEIFDDQFSVERPDGSNFTLKIRSTKLEDSAMYFCASSVEREETQYFGPGTRLLVL.

V gene TRBV19 combines with J gene TRBJ2-1, with 9 nucleotides matching TRBD2. V was clipped by 3 bases and J by 6 bases; unmatched bases: 6. Per germline, CDR1 LNHDA and CDR2 SQIVND (reference sequence). This CDR3 has 15 residues. The CDR3 spells CASSIGGGAFNEQFF. The CDR3 region has the DNA TGTGCCAGTAGTATCGGCGGGGGGGCTTTCAATGAGCAGTTCTTC.

On this clone: The sample has other DNA sequences that encode this CDR3 too. CDR3 protein: CASSLYGGNTIYF. The CDR3 DNA follows: TGTGCCAGCAGCTTGTACGGTGGAAACACCATATATTTT. V and J are TRBV5-4 and TRBJ1-3; D gene ambiguous. The germline V gene has CDR1 SGHNT and CDR2 YYREEE (reference sequence). Between the trimmed V and J ends, which lost 1 base and 3 bases, there was a span of 5 bases. The CDR3 spans 13 residues.